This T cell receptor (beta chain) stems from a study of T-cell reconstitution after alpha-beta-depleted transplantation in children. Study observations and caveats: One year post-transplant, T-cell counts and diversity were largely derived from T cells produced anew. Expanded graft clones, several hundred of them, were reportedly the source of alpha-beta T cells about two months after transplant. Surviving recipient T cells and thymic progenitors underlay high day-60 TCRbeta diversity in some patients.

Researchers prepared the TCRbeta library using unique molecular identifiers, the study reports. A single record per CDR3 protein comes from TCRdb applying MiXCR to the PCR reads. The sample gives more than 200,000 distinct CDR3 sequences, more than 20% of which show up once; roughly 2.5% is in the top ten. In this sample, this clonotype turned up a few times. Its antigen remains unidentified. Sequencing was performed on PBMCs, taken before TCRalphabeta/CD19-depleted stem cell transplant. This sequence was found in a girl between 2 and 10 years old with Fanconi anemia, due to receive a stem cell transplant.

CDR3 DNA: TGCAGTGCTAGTCTCGGGGGGGCCAATGAGCAGTTCTTC. It translates to CSASLGGANEQFF. V and J are TRBV20-1 and TRBJ2-1; 8 bases match TRBD2. V was pared by 3 bases and J by 6 bases, with 4 bases of the junction left unmatched. The CDR3 contains 13 residues. Looked up from germline, CDR1 is DFQATT and CDR2 is SNEGSKA (reference sequence).